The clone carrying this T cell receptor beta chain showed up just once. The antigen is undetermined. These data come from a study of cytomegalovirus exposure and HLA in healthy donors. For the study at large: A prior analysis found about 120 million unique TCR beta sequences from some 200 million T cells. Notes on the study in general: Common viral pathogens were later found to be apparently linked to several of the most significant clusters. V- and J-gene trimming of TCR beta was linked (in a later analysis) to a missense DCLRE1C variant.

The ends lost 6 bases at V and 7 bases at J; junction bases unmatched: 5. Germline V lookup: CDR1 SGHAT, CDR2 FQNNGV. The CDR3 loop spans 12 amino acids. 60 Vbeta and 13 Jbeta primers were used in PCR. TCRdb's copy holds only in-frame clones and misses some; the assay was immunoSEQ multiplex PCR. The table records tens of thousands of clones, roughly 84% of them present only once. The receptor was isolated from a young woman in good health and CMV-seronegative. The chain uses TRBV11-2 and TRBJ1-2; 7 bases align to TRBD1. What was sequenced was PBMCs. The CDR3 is CASRTTGSGYTF. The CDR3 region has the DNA TGTGCCAGCAGAACGACAGGGTCTGGCTACACCTTC.